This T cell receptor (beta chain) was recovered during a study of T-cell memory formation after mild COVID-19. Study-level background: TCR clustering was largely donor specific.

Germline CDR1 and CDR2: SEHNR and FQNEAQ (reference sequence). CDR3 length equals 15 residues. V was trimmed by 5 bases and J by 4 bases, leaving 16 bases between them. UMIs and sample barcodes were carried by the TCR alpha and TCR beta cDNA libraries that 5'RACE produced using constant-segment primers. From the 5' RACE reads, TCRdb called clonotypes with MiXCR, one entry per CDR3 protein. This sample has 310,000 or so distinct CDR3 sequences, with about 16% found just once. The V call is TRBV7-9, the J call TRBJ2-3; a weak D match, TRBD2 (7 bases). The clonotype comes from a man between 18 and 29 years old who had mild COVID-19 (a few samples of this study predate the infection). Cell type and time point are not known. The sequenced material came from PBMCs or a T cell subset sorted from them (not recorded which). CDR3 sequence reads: CASSQGAGAPDTQYF. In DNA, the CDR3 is TGTGCCAGCAGCCAAGGGGCGGGGGCCCCAGATACGCAGTATTTT.